This T cell receptor beta chain was retrieved from a study of T cell changes during pregnancy in multiple sclerosis. This clone was picked up one time. CDR1 is MDHEN, CDR2 SYDVKM, per germline. This CDR3 has 16 residues. Trimming cost V 6 bases and J 0 bases, with 17 bases left between them. Only in-frame clones appear in the TCRdb table, and some are missing; sequencing was by immunoSEQ multiplex PCR. The table records about 110,000 clones, 91% of them present only once. The rearrangement links TRBV28 to TRBJ1-2; the D gene is possibly TRBD1 (5 bases). This clonotype originated in a female donor with multiple sclerosis, enrolled in a pregnancy study. Here the sequenced sample was peripheral blood, taken before pregnancy. The CDR3 DNA reads TGTGCCAGCAGCGAAACAGGAGAGTTGTCTAACTATGGCTACACCTTC. It codes for CASSETGELSNYGYTF.